Below, 5 T cell receptor beta chains from the same sample are listed, as sequenced in a study of cytotoxic CD8 clonotypes in ibrutinib-treated CLL. Here immunoSEQ multiplex PCR was the method, and the copy in TCRdb shows in-frame clones only, minus some. The data hold about 24,000 clones, with 78% observed a single time. Specimen: PBMCs, collected before ibrutinib treatment. Source of these receptors: a human donor with chronic lymphocytic leukemia.

This clone was recorded once. This chain links TRBV9 with TRBJ2-2; D may match TRBD1 or TRBD2 (5 bases each). Germline CDR1 SGDLS, CDR2 YYNGEE. V lost 5 bases and J 2 bases, leaving 22 bases between the germline ends. The CDR3 consists of 18 residues. The CDR3 DNA sequence: TGTGCCAGCAGTCATACAACATCCGGGACCCCTAACACCGGGGAGCTGTTTTTT. Translated, it gives CASSHTTSGTPNTGELFF.

The rearrangement joins TRBV19 to TRBJ2-2; tentatively, D is TRBD1 (6 bases). The CDR3 is made up of 15 amino acids. Germline-derived CDR1 and CDR2 are LNHDA and SQIVND (reference sequence). Trimming cost V 5 bases and J 0 bases, with 10 bases left between them. The CDR3 is CASSAGDTNTGELFF. As DNA, the CDR3 is TGTGCCAGTAGTGCAGGGGACACGAACACCGGGGAGCTGTTTTTT.

The rearrangement links TRBV5-8 to TRBJ2-7, with D unresolved. The CDR3 runs to 12 residues. CDR1 is SGHTS and CDR2 is YDEGEE in the germline V gene. Between the trimmed V and J ends, which lost 0 bases and 5 bases, there was a span of 6 bases. The CDR3 here is CASSLASHEQYF. As DNA, the CDR3 is TGTGCCAGCAGCTTGGCCAGTCACGAGCAGTACTTC.

This clone appeared once. This chain links TRBV20-1 with TRBJ2-5, with D maybe TRBD2 (5 bases). The length of the CDR3 is 11 residues. Per the germline V gene, CDR1 is DFQATT and CDR2 is SNEGSKA (reference sequence). Between the trimmed V and J ends, which lost 6 bases and 5 bases, there was a span of 10 bases. CDR3 in amino acids: CSAREGETQYF. In DNA, the CDR3 is TGCAGTGCGAGGGAAGGGGAGACCCAGTACTTC.

CDR3 in DNA: TGTGCCGTCCGAGGCGGGGGGTCCACTGAAGCTTTCTTT. Its protein product is CAVRGGGSTEAFF. The chain couples TRBV10-3 to TRBJ1-1; tentative D call: TRBD1 (5 bases). The germline CDR1 and CDR2 sequences are ENHRY and SYGVKD. CDR3 length: 13 residues. V was pared by 11 bases and J by 4 bases, with 17 bases between.